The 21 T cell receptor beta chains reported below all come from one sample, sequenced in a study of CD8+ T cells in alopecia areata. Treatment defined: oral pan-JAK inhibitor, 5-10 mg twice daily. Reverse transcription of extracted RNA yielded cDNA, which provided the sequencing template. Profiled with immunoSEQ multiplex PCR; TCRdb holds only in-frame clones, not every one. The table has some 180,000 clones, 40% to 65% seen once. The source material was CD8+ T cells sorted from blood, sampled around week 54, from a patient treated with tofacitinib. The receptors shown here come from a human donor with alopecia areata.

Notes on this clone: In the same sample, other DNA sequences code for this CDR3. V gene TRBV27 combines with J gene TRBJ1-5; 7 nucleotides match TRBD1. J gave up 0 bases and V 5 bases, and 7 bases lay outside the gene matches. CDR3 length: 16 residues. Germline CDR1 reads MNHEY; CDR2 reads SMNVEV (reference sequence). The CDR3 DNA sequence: TGTGCCAGCAGTCCCTCACAGGGGCATAGCAATCAGCCCCAGCATTTT. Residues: CASSPSQGHSNQPQHF.

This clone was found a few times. CDR3 sequence (DNA): TGTGCCAGCAGCCTCCGGGACAGGGGGAGAGGGACTGAAGCTTTCTTT. It yields the protein CASSLRDRGRGTEAFF. The chain recombines TRBV11-2 with TRBJ1-1; 11 bases agree with TRBD1. The CDR3 covers 16 residues. V shed 5 bases and J 5 bases; nucleotides not matched to a gene: 10. Germline CDR1 SGHAT, CDR2 FQNNGV. The complete variable domain, with remaining parts taken from reference TRBV11-2 and TRBJ1-1, reads EAGVAQSPRYKIIEKRQSVAFWCNPISGHATLYWYQQILGQGPKLLIQFQNNGVVDDSQLPKDRFSAERLKGVDSTLKIQPAKLEDSAVYLCASSLRDRGRGTEAFFGQGTRLTVV.

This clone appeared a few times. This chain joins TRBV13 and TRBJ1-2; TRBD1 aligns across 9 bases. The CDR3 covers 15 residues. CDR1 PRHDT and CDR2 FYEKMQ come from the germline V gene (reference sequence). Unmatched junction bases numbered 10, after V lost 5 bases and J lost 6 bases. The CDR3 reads CASSHLDRGMDGYTF. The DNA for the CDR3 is TGTGCCAGCAGCCATCTAGACAGGGGGATGGATGGCTACACCTTC.

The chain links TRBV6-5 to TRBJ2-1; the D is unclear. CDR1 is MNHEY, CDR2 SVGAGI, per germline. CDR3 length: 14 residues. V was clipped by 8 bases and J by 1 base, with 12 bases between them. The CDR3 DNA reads TGTGCCAGCCGTGAGCATGAGTCCTACAATGAGCAGTTCTTC. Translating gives CASREHESYNEQFF.

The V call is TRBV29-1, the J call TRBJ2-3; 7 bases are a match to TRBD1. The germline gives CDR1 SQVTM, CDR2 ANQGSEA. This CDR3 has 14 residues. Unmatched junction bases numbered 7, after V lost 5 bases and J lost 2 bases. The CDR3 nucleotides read TGCAGCGTTCTTCCGGGACAGCTCACAGATACGCAGTATTTT. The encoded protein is CSVLPGQLTDTQYF.

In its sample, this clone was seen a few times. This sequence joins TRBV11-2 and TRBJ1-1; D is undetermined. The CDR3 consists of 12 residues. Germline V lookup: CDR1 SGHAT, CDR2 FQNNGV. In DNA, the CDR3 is TGTGCAGAGAAGGCCACCAGCCCTGAAGCTTTCTTT. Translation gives CAEKATSPEAFF.

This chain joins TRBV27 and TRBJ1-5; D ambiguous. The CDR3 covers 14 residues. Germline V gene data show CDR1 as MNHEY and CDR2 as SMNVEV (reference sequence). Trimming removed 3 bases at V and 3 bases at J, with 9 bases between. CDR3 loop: CASSFGSPNQPQHF. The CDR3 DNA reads TGTGCCAGCAGTTTCGGGAGCCCCAATCAGCCCCAGCATTTT.

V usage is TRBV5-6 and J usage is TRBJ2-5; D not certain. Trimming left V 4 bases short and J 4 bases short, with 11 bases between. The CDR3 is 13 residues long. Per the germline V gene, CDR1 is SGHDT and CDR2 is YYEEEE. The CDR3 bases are TGTGCCAGCAGCCGCCGGGCCCTAGAGACCCAGTACTTC. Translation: CASSRRALETQYF.

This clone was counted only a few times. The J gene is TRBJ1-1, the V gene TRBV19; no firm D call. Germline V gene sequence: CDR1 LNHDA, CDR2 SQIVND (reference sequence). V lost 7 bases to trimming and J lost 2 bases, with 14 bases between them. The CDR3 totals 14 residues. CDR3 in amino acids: CASIGNTINTEAFF. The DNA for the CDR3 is TGTGCCAGTATTGGGAACACAATTAACACTGAAGCTTTCTTT.

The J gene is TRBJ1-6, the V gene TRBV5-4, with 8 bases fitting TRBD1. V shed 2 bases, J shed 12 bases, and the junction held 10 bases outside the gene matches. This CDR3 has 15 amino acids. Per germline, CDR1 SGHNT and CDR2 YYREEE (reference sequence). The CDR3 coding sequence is TGTGCCAGCAGCTTTCTTCCTTCAGGGGGCAAACCCCTCCACTTT. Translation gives CASSFLPSGGKPLHF.

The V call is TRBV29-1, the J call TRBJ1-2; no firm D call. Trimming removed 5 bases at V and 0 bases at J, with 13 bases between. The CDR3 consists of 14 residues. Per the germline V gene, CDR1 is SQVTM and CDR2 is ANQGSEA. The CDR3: CSVHFPQTNYGYTF. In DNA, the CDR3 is TGCAGCGTTCATTTTCCCCAGACTAACTATGGCTACACCTTC.

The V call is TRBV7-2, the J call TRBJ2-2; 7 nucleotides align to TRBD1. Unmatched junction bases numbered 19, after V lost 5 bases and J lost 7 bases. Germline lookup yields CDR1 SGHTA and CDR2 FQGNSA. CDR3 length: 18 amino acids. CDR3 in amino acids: CASSALRDSPRRNGELFF. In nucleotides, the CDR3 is TGTGCCAGCAGCGCACTCCGGGACAGCCCCAGACGGAACGGGGAGCTGTTTTTT.

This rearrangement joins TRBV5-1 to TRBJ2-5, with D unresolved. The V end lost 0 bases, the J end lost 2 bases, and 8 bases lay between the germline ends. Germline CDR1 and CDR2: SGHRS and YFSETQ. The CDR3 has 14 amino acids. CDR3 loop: CASSLGPGQETQYF. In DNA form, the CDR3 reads TGCGCCAGCAGCTTGGGTCCAGGACAAGAGACCCAGTACTTC.

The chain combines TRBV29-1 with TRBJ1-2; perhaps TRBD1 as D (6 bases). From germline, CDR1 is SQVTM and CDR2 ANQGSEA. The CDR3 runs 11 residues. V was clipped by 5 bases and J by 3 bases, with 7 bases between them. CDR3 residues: CSVRQDYGYTF. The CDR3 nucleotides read TGCAGCGTTAGACAGGACTATGGCTACACCTTC. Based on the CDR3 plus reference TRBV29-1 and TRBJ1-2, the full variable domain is SAVISQKPSRDICQRGTSLTIQCQVDSQVTMMFWYRQQPGQSLTLIATANQGSEATYESGFVIDKFPISRPNLTFSTLTVSNMSPEDSSIYLCSVRQDYGYTFGSGTRLTVV.

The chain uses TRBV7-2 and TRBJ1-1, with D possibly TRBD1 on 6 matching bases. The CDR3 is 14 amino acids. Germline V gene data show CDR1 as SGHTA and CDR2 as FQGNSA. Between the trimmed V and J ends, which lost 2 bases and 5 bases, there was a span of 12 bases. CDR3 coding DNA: TGTGCCAGCAGCTTAAGGGGGACGGGGACTGAAGCTTTCTTT. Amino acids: CASSLRGTGTEAFF.

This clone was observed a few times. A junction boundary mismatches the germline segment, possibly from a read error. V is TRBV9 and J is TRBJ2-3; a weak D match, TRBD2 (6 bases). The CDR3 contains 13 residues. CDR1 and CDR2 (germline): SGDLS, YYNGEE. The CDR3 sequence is CASSVGDSETQYF. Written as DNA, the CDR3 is TGTGCCAGCAGCGTAGGGGACTCAGAGACGCAGTATTTT.

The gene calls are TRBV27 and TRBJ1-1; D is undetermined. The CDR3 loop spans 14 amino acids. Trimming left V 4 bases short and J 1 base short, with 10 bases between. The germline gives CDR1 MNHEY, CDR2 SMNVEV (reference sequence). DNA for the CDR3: TGTGCCAGCAGTTCACTACCGGAGAACACTGAAGCTTTCTTT. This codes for CASSSLPENTEAFF.

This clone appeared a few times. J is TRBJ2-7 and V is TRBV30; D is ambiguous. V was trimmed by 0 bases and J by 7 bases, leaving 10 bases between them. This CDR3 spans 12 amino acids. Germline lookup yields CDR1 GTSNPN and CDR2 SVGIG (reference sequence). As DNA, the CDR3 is TGTGCCTGGAGTGTGAACAGCTGGGAGCAGTACTTC. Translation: CAWSVNSWEQYF.

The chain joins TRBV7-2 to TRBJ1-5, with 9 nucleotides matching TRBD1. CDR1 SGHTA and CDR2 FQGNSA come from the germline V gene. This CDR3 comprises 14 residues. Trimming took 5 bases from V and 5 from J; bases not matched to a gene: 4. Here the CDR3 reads CASSPRDRDQPQHF. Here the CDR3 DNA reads TGTGCCAGCAGCCCACGGGACAGGGATCAGCCCCAGCATTTT.

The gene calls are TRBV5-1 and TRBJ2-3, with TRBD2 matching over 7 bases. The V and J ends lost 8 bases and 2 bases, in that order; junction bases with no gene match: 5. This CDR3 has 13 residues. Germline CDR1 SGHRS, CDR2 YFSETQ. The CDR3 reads CASYGLVTDTQYF. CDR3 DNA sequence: TGCGCCAGTTATGGACTAGTCACAGATACGCAGTATTTT.

The CDR3 loop reads CASSLSPGGYEQYF. In DNA form, the CDR3 reads TGTGCCAGCAGCTTGAGTCCGGGGGGCTACGAGCAGTACTTC. V usage is TRBV5-6 and J usage is TRBJ2-7; TRBD2 matches 7 bases. The CDR3 runs 14 residues. Germline V gene data show CDR1 as SGHDT and CDR2 as YYEEEE. After removal of 1 base from V and 3 bases from J, the junction contained 4 bases not matched to a gene.